The 21 T cell receptor beta chains listed next were all sequenced from one sample in a study of T cell changes during pregnancy in multiple sclerosis (dated by TCRdb to 2018 to 2020). Libraries were prepared through the immunoSEQ multiplex PCR assay. Not all clones reach the TCRdb copy of this immuneACCESS table, which keeps in-frame sequences only. Checked studies attribute under half of the gap to unresolved V genes and leave the rest unexplained. For this sample there are 65,000 to 85,000 clones; around 90% appear just once. Jointly, the top ten make up roughly 1.3% of the sample. The source material was peripheral blood, sampled in the third trimester of pregnancy. The receptors stem from a female donor with multiple sclerosis, enrolled in a pregnancy study.

The chain carries TRBV4-1 and TRBJ2-2; 9 bases are a match to TRBD1. V shed 8 bases and J 1 base; nucleotides not matched to a gene: 8. There are 16 residues in the CDR3. CDR1 and CDR2 (germline): MGHRA, YSYEKL. The CDR3: CASSTRGQGNTGELFF. CDR3 DNA: TGCGCCAGCTCAACGAGGGGACAGGGGAACACCGGGGAGCTGTTTTTT.

V usage is TRBV10-3 and J usage is TRBJ1-2; D is ambiguous. The CDR3 runs 13 residues. V lost 9 bases and J lost 7, with 18 bases in between. The germline V gene encodes CDR1 ENHRY and CDR2 SYGVKD. The CDR3 sequence is CAIFREIPTGYTF. The CDR3 bases are TGTGCCATTTTCCGGGAGATCCCGACTGGCTACACCTTC.

This clone appeared a single time. The rearrangement joins TRBV10-2 to TRBJ1-2; D gene ambiguous. The germline CDR1 and CDR2 sequences are WSHSY and SAAADI. V was shortened by 2 bases and J by 4 bases, with 8 bases between the two germline ends. There are 13 residues in the CDR3. The DNA for the CDR3 is TGCGCCAGCAGTGAGGGAGTCGTCTATGGCTACACCTTC. Encoded protein: CASSEGVVYGYTF.

The V and J genes are TRBV5-8 and TRBJ2-3; 8 nucleotides line up with TRBD2. The CDR3 runs 14 residues. Germline loops: CDR1 SGHTS, CDR2 YDEGEE. The trim removed 7 bases at V and 2 bases at J, leaving 6 bases unmatched. This chain's CDR3 is CASGRGDITDTQYF. The CDR3, as DNA: TGTGCCAGCGGGCGGGGGGACATCACAGATACGCAGTATTTT.

This sequence joins TRBV2 and TRBJ1-2; D remains ambiguous. CDR1 is SNHLY, CDR2 FYNNEI, per germline. The germline V and J ends were trimmed by 7 bases and 0 bases, with 12 bases remaining between them. This CDR3 has 14 amino acids. The CDR3 is CASMRRATNYGYTF. As DNA, the CDR3 is TGTGCCAGCATGAGGAGGGCTACTAACTATGGCTACACCTTC.

The CDR3 protein is CASSRDSPSYEQYF. In DNA, the CDR3 is TGTGCCAGTAGTCGGGACAGTCCCTCCTACGAGCAGTACTTC. The chain combines TRBV19 with TRBJ2-7; TRBD1 aligns across 7 bases. Germline loops: CDR1 LNHDA, CDR2 SQIVND (reference sequence). Trimming at V came to 5 bases and at J to 0 bases, leaving 4 bases not matched to a gene. The CDR3 has 14 residues.

The chain joins TRBV4-2 to TRBJ2-3; TRBD2 matches at 10 bases. Unmatched junction bases numbered 6, after V lost 0 bases and J lost 3 bases. The CDR3 loop spans 17 amino acids. Per germline, CDR1 LGHNA and CDR2 YNFKEQ. This chain's CDR3 is CASSQDPAGGPTDTQYF. The DNA for the CDR3 is TGTGCCAGCAGCCAAGACCCAGCGGGGGGGCCTACAGATACGCAGTATTTT.

The V and J genes are TRBV13 and TRBJ2-3, with 11 bases that match TRBD2. This CDR3 has 15 residues. CDR1 is PRHDT, CDR2 FYEKMQ, per germline (reference sequence). After removal of 5 bases from V and 4 bases from J, the junction contained 5 bases not matched to a gene. CDR3 loop: CASSPQLAGADTQYF. The CDR3 nucleotides read TGTGCCAGCAGCCCTCAACTAGCGGGGGCAGATACGCAGTATTTT.

The chain is built from TRBV7-2 and TRBJ1-1, with a weak D call TRBD1 (5 bases). CDR3 length equals 18 residues. Germline values: CDR1 SGHTA, CDR2 FQGNSA. V lost 2 bases and J lost 3, with 22 bases in between. The CDR3 sequence: CASSLFFRVGGLHTEAFF. CDR3 in DNA: TGTGCCAGCAGCTTATTCTTCCGAGTGGGGGGACTCCACACTGAAGCTTTCTTT.

The CDR3 nucleotides read TGCAGTGTCCCAGGAGGGGTAGCTTTCTTT. Protein: CSVPGGVAFF. The chain joins TRBV20-1 to TRBJ1-1; possibly TRBD1 for D (5 bases). The length of the CDR3 is 10 residues. V was cut by 7 bases and J by 10 bases, with 13 bases left in between. Germline assignment: CDR1 DFQATT and CDR2 SNEGSKA (reference sequence).

This chain joins TRBV19 and TRBJ1-1; the D gene is possibly TRBD1 (5 bases). Germline loops: CDR1 LNHDA, CDR2 SQIVND (reference sequence). The germline V and J ends were trimmed by 8 bases and 4 bases, with 14 bases remaining between them. The CDR3 sequence is 13 residues long. Here the CDR3 DNA reads TGTGCCAGTGCGGTGGGGCTTGGCACTGAAGCTTTCTTT. Translating gives CASAVGLGTEAFF. Variable domain in full (rest from reference TRBV19 and TRBJ1-1): DGGITQSPKYLFRKEGQNVTLSCEQNLNHDAMYWYRQDPGQGLRLIYYSQIVNDFQKGDIAEGYSVSREKKESFPLTVTSAQKNPTAFYLCASAVGLGTEAFFGQGTRLTVV.

This clone appeared a few times. The chain has TRBV6-4 and TRBJ2-1, with 8 bases aligning to TRBD2. This CDR3 spans 15 amino acids. Per the germline V gene, CDR1 is MRHNA and CDR2 is SNTAGT. The ends lost 8 bases at V and 7 bases at J; junction bases unmatched: 13. This CDR3 is CASSGLGVDRNEQFF. In nucleotides, the CDR3 is TGTGCCAGCTCGGGACTAGGGGTCGATAGGAATGAGCAGTTCTTC.

The rearrangement links TRBV27 to TRBJ2-7, with D perhaps matching TRBD2 (5 bases). The V and J ends lost 10 bases and 0 bases respectively, with 10 bases between them. Looked up from germline, CDR1 is MNHEY and CDR2 is SMNVEV (reference sequence). This CDR3 has 12 amino acids. The CDR3 region is CAISRGSYEQYF. The CDR3 region has the DNA TGTGCCATTTCACGGGGCTCCTACGAGCAGTACTTC.

The CDR3 reads CASSTRDSSYEQYF. CDR3 nucleotide sequence: TGTGCCAGTAGTACGAGGGACAGCTCCTACGAGCAGTACTTC. This sequence joins TRBV19 and TRBJ2-7, with 7 nucleotides matching TRBD1. Unmatched junction bases numbered 3, after V lost 4 bases and J lost 0 bases. Germline CDR1 reads LNHDA; CDR2 reads SQIVND (reference sequence). The CDR3 is 14 residues long. Variable domain in full (rest from reference TRBV19 and TRBJ2-7): DGGITQSPKYLFRKEGQNVTLSCEQNLNHDAMYWYRQDPGQGLRLIYYSQIVNDFQKGDIAEGYSVSREKKESFPLTVTSAQKNPTAFYLCASSTRDSSYEQYFGPGTRLTVT.

The chain recombines TRBV7-2 with TRBJ1-1; the D gene is possibly TRBD1 (6 bases). The CDR3 is 15 residues long. Trimming left V 9 bases short and J 0 bases short, with 17 bases between. Germline values: CDR1 SGHTA, CDR2 FQGNSA. CDR3 protein: CASTPGHRLNTEAFF. The DNA of the CDR3 is TGTGCCAGTACGCCGGGACACCGGTTGAACACTGAAGCTTTCTTT.

V is TRBV18 and J is TRBJ2-3, with a possible D match to TRBD1 (5 bases). Germline V CDR1 and CDR2: KGHSH, LQKENI. The CDR3 extends over 13 amino acids. V dropped 6 bases and J dropped 3 bases, with 10 bases sitting between them. CDR3 sequence: CASSQDSTDTQYF. CDR3 coding DNA: TGTGCCAGCTCCCAAGACAGTACAGATACGCAGTATTTT.

A single count supports this clone. CDR3 region: CASSWDRANEKLFF. The CDR3 coding sequence is TGCGCCAGCAGCTGGGACAGGGCTAATGAAAAACTGTTTTTT. The chain employs TRBV5-1 and TRBJ1-4; 9 bases fit TRBD1. This CDR3 comprises 14 residues. Trimming cost V 3 bases and J 3 bases; bases outside gene matches: 0. Germline V CDR1 and CDR2: SGHRS, YFSETQ.

This sequence joins TRBV2 and TRBJ2-1; possible D gene TRBD2, 6 bases. This CDR3 has 15 residues. Per the germline V gene, CDR1 is SNHLY and CDR2 is FYNNEI. With 10 bases removed from V and 5 bases from J, the gap between germline ends came to 21 bases. CDR3 in amino acids: CATPSRGLADNEQFF. CDR3 sequence (DNA): TGTGCCACACCCTCGAGGGGACTTGCCGACAATGAGCAGTTCTTC.

CDR3 nucleotides: TGCGCCAGCAGCCAAGACGTAGCGGGGGGCAATTCACCCCTCCACTTT. It specifies CASSQDVAGGNSPLHF. V gene TRBV4-3 combines with J gene TRBJ1-6; a possible D gene is TRBD1 (6 bases). The CDR3 runs 16 residues. Germline V gene data show CDR1 as LGHNA and CDR2 as YSLEER. V gave up 0 bases and J gave up 7 bases, with 13 bases separating them.

The rearrangement links TRBV27 to TRBJ1-4; D gene ambiguous. Germline assignment: CDR1 MNHEY and CDR2 SMNVEV (reference sequence). V lost 5 bases and J lost 8, with 21 bases in between. This CDR3 region has 16 residues. CDR3 sequence: CASSLQLDGGREKLFF. The DNA for the CDR3 is TGTGCCAGCAGTCTCCAATTGGACGGAGGGAGGGAAAAACTGTTTTTT.

The chain uses TRBV5-1 and TRBJ1-2, with D uncertain. Per the germline V gene, CDR1 is SGHRS and CDR2 is YFSETQ. The CDR3 loop spans 14 amino acids. The germline V and J ends were trimmed by 0 bases and 4 bases, with 10 bases remaining between them. This CDR3 is CASSLDGRGYGYTF. The CDR3 coding sequence is TGCGCCAGCAGCTTGGACGGCAGAGGCTATGGCTACACCTTC.